This TCR beta chain was recovered during a study of blood T cell repertoires in COVID-19. Authors' methods: Estimation of nucleated cell counts was performed using reference gene primer amplification. The repertoire was sequenced with immunoSEQ multiplex PCR; TCRdb's copy has only in-frame clones and lacks some. The V and J calls and clone size come from that table; D and trimming were worked out from the DNA. This sample has about 64,000 clones, with around 80% found just once. V lost 0 bases and J lost 9, with 12 bases in between. This CDR3 spans 13 amino acids. Looked up from germline, CDR1 is GTSNPN and CDR2 is SVGIG (reference sequence). Seattle cases were enrolled at active infection and followed longitudinally.

The V and J genes are TRBV30 and TRBJ1-5; possible D gene TRBD1, 5 bases. The sequencing sample was made of peripheral blood. This clonotype was sampled from a man aged 60 to 69 with COVID-19, enrolled during active disease. The CDR3 coding sequence is TGTGCCTGGAGTGTACGGGGGAGTGGGCCCCAGCATTTT. Residues: CAWSVRGSGPQHF.